This T cell receptor beta chain came from a study of T-cell reconstitution after alpha-beta-depleted transplantation in children. Study observations and caveats: By one year post-transplant, T-cell counts and diversity largely arose from T cells that were newly produced. Surviving recipient T cells and intrathymic progenitors accounted for some patients' high TCRbeta diversity at day 60. Reports say that about two months after transplant, the alpha-beta T cells came out of several hundred graft clones that had expanded.

V lost 6 bases to trimming and J lost 2 bases, with 14 bases between them. This CDR3 spans 14 amino acids. Looked up from germline, CDR1 is LGHNA and CDR2 is YSLEER. This clonotype was detected ten times or more. Antigen: not known. The TCRbeta library was prepared with unique molecular identifiers. TCRdb fed the PCR reads into MiXCR, producing one record per CDR3 protein. The table records around 240,000 distinct CDR3 sequences, 6.5% to 10% of them present only once. This clonotype originated in a male patient between 5 and 17 years old who had a stem cell transplant for acute lymphoblastic leukemia, so the T cells may come from the graft donor. The source was PBMCs, mostly from graft donor cells, collected 180 days after TCRalphabeta/CD19-depleted stem cell transplant. The chain combines TRBV4-3 with TRBJ2-7; D unresolved. The CDR3 nucleotides are TGCGCCAGCAGTTTCGGTGGGGTACCCTACGAGCAGTACTTC. It translates to CASSFGGVPYEQYF.